A single T cell receptor (beta chain) is shown here with its context. Its antigen is not identified. The sample belongs to a study of shared clonotypes between healthy human individuals. TCRdb keeps only in-frame clones here, not all; method: immunoSEQ multiplex PCR. Of 850,000 to 1,200,000 clones in the sample, approximately 76% were seen once. From germline, CDR1 is SGHTA and CDR2 FQGNSA. CDR3 size: 14 residues. The ends lost 6 bases at V and 5 bases at J; junction bases unmatched: 6. Findings and caveats of the study: Though the depth was large, rarefaction showed that sorted-subset sequencing was incomplete.

The rearrangement links TRBV7-2 to TRBJ2-5, with 10 bases identical to TRBD2. The sequencing sample was made of memory CD4+ T cells sorted from blood. The subset denotes: CD45RA-negative fraction. The TCR was taken from a young man in good health. The CDR3 DNA sequence: TGTGCCAGCAGTGAGCGGGGGGGCCGTGAGACCCAGTACTTC. This codes for CASSERGGRETQYF. The variable domain in full, with the rest retrieved from reference TRBV7-2 and TRBJ2-5, is GAGVSQSPSNKVTEKGKDVELRCDPISGHTALYWYRQSLGQGLEFLIYFQGNSAPDKSGLPSDRFSAERTGGSVSTLTIQRTQQEDSAVYLCASSERGGRETQYFGPGTRLLVL.